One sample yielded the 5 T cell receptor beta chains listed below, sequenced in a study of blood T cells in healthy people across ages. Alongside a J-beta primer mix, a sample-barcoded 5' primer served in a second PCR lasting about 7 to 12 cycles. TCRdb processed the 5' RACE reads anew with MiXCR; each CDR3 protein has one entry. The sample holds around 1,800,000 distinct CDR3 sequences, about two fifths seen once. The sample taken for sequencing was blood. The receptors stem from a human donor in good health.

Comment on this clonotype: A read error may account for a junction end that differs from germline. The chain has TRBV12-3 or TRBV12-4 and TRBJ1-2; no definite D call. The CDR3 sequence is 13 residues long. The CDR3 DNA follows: TGTGCCGGCAGTTTAAACAGACCCTATGGCTACACCTTC. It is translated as CAGSLNRPYGYTF.

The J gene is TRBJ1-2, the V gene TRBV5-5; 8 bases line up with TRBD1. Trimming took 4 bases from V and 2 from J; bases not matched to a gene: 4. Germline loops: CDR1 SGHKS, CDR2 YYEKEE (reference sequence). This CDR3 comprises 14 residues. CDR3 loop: CASSIPGGNYGYTF. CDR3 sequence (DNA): TGTGCCAGCAGCATTCCAGGGGGCAACTATGGCTACACCTTC.

This chain's CDR3 is CAWNGAGDQPQHF. Here the CDR3 DNA reads TGTGCCTGGAACGGGGCCGGGGATCAGCCCCAGCATTTT. The chain uses TRBV30 and TRBJ1-5; tentative D call: TRBD1 (5 bases). Trimming left V 4 bases short and J 5 bases short, with 12 bases between. This CDR3 comprises 13 residues. Germline V gives CDR1 GTSNPN, CDR2 SVGIG (reference sequence). Drawing the rest from reference TRBV30 and TRBJ1-5, the complete variable domain is SQTIHQWPATLVQPVGSPLSLECTVEGTSNPNLYWYRQAAGRGLQLLFYSVGIGQISSEVPQNLSASRPQDRQFILSSKKLLLSDSGFYLCAWNGAGDQPQHFGDGTRLSIL.

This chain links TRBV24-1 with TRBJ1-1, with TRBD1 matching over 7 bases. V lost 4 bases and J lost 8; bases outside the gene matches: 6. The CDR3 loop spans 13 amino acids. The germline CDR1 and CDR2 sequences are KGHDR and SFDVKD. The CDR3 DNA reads TGTGCCACCAGTGACCCGAGCAGGGGGGAAGCTTTCTTT. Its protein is CATSDPSRGEAFF.

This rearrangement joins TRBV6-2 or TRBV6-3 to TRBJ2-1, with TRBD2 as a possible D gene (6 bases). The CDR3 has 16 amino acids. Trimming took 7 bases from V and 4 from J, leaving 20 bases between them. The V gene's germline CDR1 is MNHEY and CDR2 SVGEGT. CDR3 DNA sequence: TGTGCCAGCACCTCAACCGGGACTGTCTTTTACAATGAGCAGTTCTTC. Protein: CASTSTGTVFYNEQFF.